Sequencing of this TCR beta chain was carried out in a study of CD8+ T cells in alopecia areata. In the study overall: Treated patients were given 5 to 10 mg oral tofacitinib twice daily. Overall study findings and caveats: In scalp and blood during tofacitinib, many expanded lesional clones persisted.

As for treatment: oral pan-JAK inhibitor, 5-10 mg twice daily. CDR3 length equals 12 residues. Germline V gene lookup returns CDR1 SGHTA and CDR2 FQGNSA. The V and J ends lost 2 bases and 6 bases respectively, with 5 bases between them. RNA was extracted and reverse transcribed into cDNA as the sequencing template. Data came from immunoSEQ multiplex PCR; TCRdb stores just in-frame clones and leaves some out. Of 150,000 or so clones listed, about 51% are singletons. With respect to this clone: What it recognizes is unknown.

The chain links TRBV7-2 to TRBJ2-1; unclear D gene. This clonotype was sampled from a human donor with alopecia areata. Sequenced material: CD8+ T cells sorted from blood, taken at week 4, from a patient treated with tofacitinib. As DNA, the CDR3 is TGTGCCAGCAGCTTATATCCCAATGAGCAGTTCTTC. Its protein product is CASSLYPNEQFF. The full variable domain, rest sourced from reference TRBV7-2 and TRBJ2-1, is GAGVSQSPSNKVTEKGKDVELRCDPISGHTALYWYRQSLGQGLEFLIYFQGNSAPDKSGLPSDRFSAERTGGSVSTLTIQRTQQEDSAVYLCASSLYPNEQFFGPGTRLTVL.